This is a list of T cell receptor beta chains from one sample in a study of shared clonotypes between healthy human individuals. TCRdb keeps only in-frame clones here, not all; method: immunoSEQ multiplex PCR. The table has approximately 500,000 clones, roughly 85% seen once. The source material was PBMCs. Every receptor here comes from a woman aged 40 to 50 in good health. Some clones in this sample may be carry-over from other donors' samples. The CDR3 runs from the conserved cysteine through the conserved F or W. Each record gives: D gene, V gene, clone size, J gene, CDR3 DNA, CDR3 protein. D genes are given only for firm matches. Size values are once, few and many counts, or a class for expanded clones, and some rows have none.

TRBD1,TRBV14,NA,TRBJ1-1,TGTGCCAGCAGTCAGGGGGTAAACACTGAAGCTTTCTTT,CASSQGVNTEAFF
NA,TRBV11-2,NA,TRBJ2-5,TGTGCCAGCAGCTTAAACGGGGCTCAAGGGATGGTAGAGACCCAGTACTTC,CASSLNGAQGMVETQYF
NA,TRBV2,NA,TRBJ2-7,TGTGCCAGCAGTTACCGTAACTACGAGCAGTACTTC,CASSYRNYEQYF
TRBD2,TRBV4-1,NA,TRBJ2-7,TGCGCCAGCAGCCAAATATTAGCGGGGGCATACGAGCAGTACTTC,CASSQILAGAYEQYF
TRBD2,TRBV4-3,NA,TRBJ2-1,TGCGCCAGCAGCCAGGCGGGACTAGTTCAAGGCAATGAGCAGTTCTTC,CASSQAGLVQGNEQFF
NA,TRBV29-1,NA,TRBJ1-2,TGCAGCGTTGCATCCGCGAATTACTATGGCTACACCTTC,CSVASANYYGYTF
TRBD1,TRBV7-2,NA,TRBJ2-7,TGTGCCAGCAGCTTCCGACAGGGGGCCTACGAGCAGTACTTC,CASSFRQGAYEQYF
NA,TRBV19,NA,TRBJ2-2,TGTGCCAGTAGCACTCTAGGGGGGGACCGCACCGGGGAGCTGTTTTTT,CASSTLGGDRTGELFF
NA,TRBV29-1,NA,TRBJ1-2,TGCAGCCCCCGTGAGGGGTCCATCTATGGCTACACCTTC,CSPREGSIYGYTF
NA,TRBV18,once,TRBJ2-7,TGTGCCAGCTCACTACCTTCCTACGAGCAGTACTTC,CASSLPSYEQYF
NA,TRBV27,NA,TRBJ2-2,TGTACCTCCCTTTACGCGAACACCGGGGAGCTGTTTTTT,CTSLYANTGELFF
TRBD2,TRBV18,few,TRBJ2-1,TGTGCCAGCTCTCTAAGTAGCGGGAGGGCCTTAAATGAGCAGTTCTTC,CASSLSSGRALNEQFF
TRBD1,TRBV5-5,NA,TRBJ2-7,TGTGCCAGCAGGGAGCGAACCGGGACAGGGGGATATCAGCAGCAGTACTTC,CASRERTGTGGYQQQYF